There are a few counts of the clone carrying this TCR beta chain. Its antigen is unknown. It was via CD45RO/CCR7/CD25/CD127/CD95/CD27 that CD4+ naive, central memory, regulatory and stem cell-like memory cells were sorted. The germline V gene has CDR1 SNHLY and CDR2 FYNNEI. With 0 bases removed from V and 6 bases from J, the gap between germline ends came to 9 bases. The CDR3 has 14 residues. Sequenced material consisted of expressed TCRB transcripts (all of the isolated RNA was reverse transcribed). Sequencing was performed with immunoSEQ multiplex PCR; in TCRdb, only in-frame clones are kept and a portion is missing. There are 600,000 to 700,000 clones in the sample; around 15% occur only once, and roughly 0.022% lies in the top ten. This sample is drawn from a study of beta chain features in type 1 diabetes. Study-level points and caveats: Researchers report that Type 1 diabetes patients had moderately but significantly shorter TCRB CDR3s across all four CD4+ subsets.

Sequencing was performed on naive CD4+ T cells from blood. This clonotype was sampled from a man younger than 30 with type 1 diabetes. The chain uses TRBV2 and TRBJ2-1; D uncertain. The DNA for the CDR3 is TGTGCCAGCAGTGAAGCAAACCAACCCAATGAGCAGTTCTTC. The encoded protein is CASSEANQPNEQFF. Using reference TRBV2 and TRBJ2-1 for the parts outside the CDR3, the full variable domain is EPEVTQTPSHQVTQMGQEVILRCVPISNHLYFYWYRQILGQKVEFLVSFYNNEISEKSEIFDDQFSVERPDGSNFTLKIRSTKLEDSAMYFCASSEANQPNEQFFGPGTRLTVL.